This record covers a single TCR beta chain. The data were taken from a study of CD8 T cells in Susac syndrome. Healthy donors were controls matched for age and sex. After extraction with the RNeasy kit, about 0.45 to 1 ug of the RNA was reverse transcribed using random hexamers. Multiplex PCR with immunoSEQ amplified the TCR beta CDR3 across 54 Vbeta and 13 Jbeta. TCRdb reanalysed the immunoSEQ multiplex PCR reads using MiXCR and keeps one entry per CDR3 protein. The sample records 100,000 to 150,000 distinct CDR3 sequences, 90% to 95% being singletons. CDR1 and CDR2 (germline): LGHDT, YNNKEL (reference sequence). There are 14 residues in the CDR3. Trimming at V came to 5 bases and at J to 8 bases, leaving 11 bases not matched to a gene.

This sequence originates from a human donor in good health. Sequences were obtained from CD4+ T cells from PBMCs. The chain employs TRBV3-1 and TRBJ1-2; TRBD1 matches at 7 bases. The CDR3 spells CASSTDRVLRGYTF. CDR3 coding DNA: TGTGCCAGCAGCACTGACAGGGTACTGAGAGGCTACACCTTC.